Listed below are T cell receptor beta chains from one sample, sequenced in a study of T cell responses to AZD1222 COVID-19 vaccine. Sequencing was performed with immunoSEQ multiplex PCR; in TCRdb, only in-frame clones are kept and a portion is missing. The sample shows approximately 160,000 clones, about 90% of them seen only once. Sequenced here: peripheral blood, sampled 28 days after the second AZD1222 dose. All receptors come from an adult who received the AZD1222 COVID-19 vaccine. Each CDR3 is given without its conserved first and last residue.

TRBJ2-7	TRBV12-1	ANDLRARQGRDEQY
TRBJ2-3	TRBV10-3	AISEATSGGLDTQY
TRBJ2-7	TRBV29-1	SVPPQRGSYEQY
TRBJ1-2	TRBV27	ASSSGFSNYGYT
TRBJ1-2	TRBV5-1	ASSLRQGRGGYT
TRBJ2-2	TRBV6-4	ASSGLAGNTGELF
TRBJ1-2	TRBV5-1	ASSQGQGVAYGYT
TRBJ2-1	TRBV19	ASTSGGRSYNEQF
TRBJ2-2	TRBV18	ASSPGVGTGELF
TRBJ1-4	TRBV5-4	ASSQSGQGDEKLF
TRBJ1-1	TRBV5-1	ASSVQSLNTEAF
TRBJ1-2	TRBV2	ASSEFGVLYGYT
TRBJ2-4	TRBV19	ASTPSSGEAKNIQY
TRBJ1-1	TRBV12-5	ASALLRSPGTEAF
TRBJ1-1	TRBV7-2	ASSLAHGMPEAF
TRBJ2-1	TRBV2	ASSHPSYNEQF
TRBJ2-5	TRBV6-1	ASSERGLSETQY
TRBJ1-5	TRBV2	ASSVDSNQPQH
TRBJ2-2	TRBV19	ASSIRTGNTGELF
TRBJ1-5	TRBV11-2	ASSLGLGNQPQH
TRBJ2-5	TRBV5-8	AISAGRAIGLETQY
TRBJ2-4	TRBV4-1	ASSQEGTKNIQY
TRBJ1-1	TRBV11-2	ASSFTNMNTEAF
TRBJ1-6	TRBV2	ASNPPGQNNSPLH
TRBJ1-3	TRBV3-1/TRBV3-2	ASSQLLGSGNTIY
TRBJ1-1	TRBV13	ASSPWGQIVSF
TRBJ2-1	TRBV10-3	AISEFGTGDNNEQF